The T cell receptor (beta chain) described here comes from a study of blood T cell repertoires in COVID-19. Looking at the study overall: Samples representing acute and convalescent COVID-19 were sourced from the United States, Italy and Spain. Sources were T cells, B-cell-depleted T cells, or PBMCs; the material itself was cDNA or gDNA.

The CDR3 has 14 residues. The germline V and J ends were trimmed by 5 bases and 2 bases, with 15 bases remaining between them. CDR1 and CDR2 (germline): SQVTM, ANQGSEA. The authors' processing: Researchers report that nucleated cell counts were estimated from reference gene primer amplification. Clones were sequenced by immunoSEQ multiplex PCR, and TCRdb holds only the in-frame ones, with some missing. The V and J calls and clone size are taken from that table; D and trimming were inferred from the DNA. This sample has 250,000 to 300,000 clones, with around 89% found just once. This rearrangement joins TRBV29-1 to TRBJ1-2, with TRBD1 as a possible D gene (5 bases). The sequence was obtained from a woman aged 35 to 49 who had recovered from COVID-19. Sequenced: peripheral blood. The CDR3 loop reads CSVPARGTNYGYTF. The CDR3, as DNA: TGCAGCGTTCCCGCAAGGGGCACCAACTATGGCTACACCTTC.